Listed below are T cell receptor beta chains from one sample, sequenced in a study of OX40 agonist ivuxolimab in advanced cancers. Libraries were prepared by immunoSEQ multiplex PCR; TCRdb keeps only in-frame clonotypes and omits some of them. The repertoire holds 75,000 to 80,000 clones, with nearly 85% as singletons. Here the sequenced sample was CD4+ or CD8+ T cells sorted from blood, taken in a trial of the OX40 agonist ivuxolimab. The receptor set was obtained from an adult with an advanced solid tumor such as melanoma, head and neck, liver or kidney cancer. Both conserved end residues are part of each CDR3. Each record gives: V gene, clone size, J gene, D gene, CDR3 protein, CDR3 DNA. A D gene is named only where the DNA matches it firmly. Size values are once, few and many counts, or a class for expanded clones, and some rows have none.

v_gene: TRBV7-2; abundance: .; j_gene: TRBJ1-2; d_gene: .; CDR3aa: CASSPFGVQINYGYTF; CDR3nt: TGTGCCAGCAGCCCTTTCGGGGTTCAGATTAACTATGGCTACACCTTC
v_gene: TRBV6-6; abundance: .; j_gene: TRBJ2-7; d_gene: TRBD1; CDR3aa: CASSGTATYEQYF; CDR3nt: TGTGCCAGTTCCGGGACAGCAACCTACGAGCAGTACTTC
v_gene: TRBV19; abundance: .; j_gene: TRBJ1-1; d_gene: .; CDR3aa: CASSMTRGYRMNTEAFF; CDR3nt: TGTGCCAGTAGTATGACGAGGGGGTACAGGATGAACACTGAAGCTTTCTTT
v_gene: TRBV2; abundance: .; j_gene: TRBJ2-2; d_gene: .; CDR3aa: CASSPPGAPAGELFF; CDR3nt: TGTGCCAGCAGCCCCCCAGGGGCCCCCGCCGGGGAGCTGTTTTTT
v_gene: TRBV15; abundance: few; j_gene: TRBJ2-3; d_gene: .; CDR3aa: CATSREVGGGNTDTQYF; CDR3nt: TGTGCCACCAGCAGAGAGGTGGGGGGCGGGAACACAGATACGCAGTATTTT
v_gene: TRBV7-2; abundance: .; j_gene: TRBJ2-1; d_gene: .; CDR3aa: CASSLGPGRNEQFF; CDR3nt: TGTGCCAGCAGCTTAGGCCCAGGTCGGAATGAGCAGTTCTTC
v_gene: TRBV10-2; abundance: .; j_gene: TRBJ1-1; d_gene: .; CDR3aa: CASSAGAMNTEAFF; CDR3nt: TGCGCCAGCAGTGCTGGGGCGATGAACACTGAAGCTTTCTTT
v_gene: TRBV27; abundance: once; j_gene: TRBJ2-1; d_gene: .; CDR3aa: CASTPAGRTNEQFF; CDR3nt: TGTGCCAGCACCCCCGCGGGGAGAACCAATGAGCAGTTCTTC
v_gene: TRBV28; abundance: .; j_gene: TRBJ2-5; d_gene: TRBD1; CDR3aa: CASSPRQGAGQETQYF; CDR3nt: TGTGCCAGCAGTCCCCGACAGGGGGCTGGTCAAGAGACCCAGTACTTC
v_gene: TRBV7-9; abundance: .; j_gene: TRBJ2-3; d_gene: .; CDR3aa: CASSSTDTQYF; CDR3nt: TGTGCCAGCAGCTCGACAGATACGCAGTATTTT
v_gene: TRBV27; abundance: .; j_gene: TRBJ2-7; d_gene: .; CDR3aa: CASRLSAGFEQYF; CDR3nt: TGTGCCAGCAGACTATCAGCAGGGTTCGAGCAGTACTTC
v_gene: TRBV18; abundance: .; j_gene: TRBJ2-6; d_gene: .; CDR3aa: CASSLLAGSNSGANVLTF; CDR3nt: TGTGCCAGCTCACTGCTCGCGGGGTCTAACTCTGGGGCCAACGTCCTGACTTTC
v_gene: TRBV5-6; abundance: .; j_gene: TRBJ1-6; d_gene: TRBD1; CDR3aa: CASSLGTGNSPLHF; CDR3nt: TGTGCCAGCAGCTTGGGGACAGGGAATTCACCCCTCCACTTT
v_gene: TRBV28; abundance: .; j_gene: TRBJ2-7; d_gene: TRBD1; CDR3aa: CASGTGLGEQYF; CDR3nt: TGTGCCAGCGGGACAGGGTTGGGGGAGCAGTACTTC
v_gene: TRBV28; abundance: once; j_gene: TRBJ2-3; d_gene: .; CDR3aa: CASSLDYTQYF; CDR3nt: TGTGCCAGCAGTTTGGATTATACGCAGTATTTT
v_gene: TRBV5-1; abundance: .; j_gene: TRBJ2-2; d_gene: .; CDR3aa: CASSLIEENTGELFF; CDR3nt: TGCGCCAGCAGCTTGATCGAGGAGAACACCGGGGAGCTGTTTTTT
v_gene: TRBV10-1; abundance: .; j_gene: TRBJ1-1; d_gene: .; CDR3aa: CASSLFRRPWGTEAFF; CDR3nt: TGCGCCAGCAGCTTGTTTAGACGGCCCTGGGGCACTGAAGCTTTCTTT
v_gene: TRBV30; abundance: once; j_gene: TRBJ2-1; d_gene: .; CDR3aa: CAWSRLYNEQFF; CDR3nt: TGTGCCTGGAGTCGACTTTACAATGAGCAGTTCTTC
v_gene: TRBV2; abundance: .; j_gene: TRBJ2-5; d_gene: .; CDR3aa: CATQGGETQYF; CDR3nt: TGTGCCACACAGGGCGGAGAGACCCAGTACTTC
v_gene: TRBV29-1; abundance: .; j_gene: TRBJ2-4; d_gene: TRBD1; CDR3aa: CSVRDRDLAKNIQYF; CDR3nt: TGCAGCGTCCGGGACAGGGATCTAGCCAAAAACATTCAGTACTTC
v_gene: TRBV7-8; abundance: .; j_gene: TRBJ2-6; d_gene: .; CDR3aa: CASSLDSGANVLTF; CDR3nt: TGTGCCAGCAGCTTAGACTCTGGGGCCAACGTCCTGACTTTC
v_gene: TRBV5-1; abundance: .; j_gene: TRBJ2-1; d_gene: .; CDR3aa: CASSLGLAINEQFF; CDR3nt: TGCGCCAGCAGCTTAGGCCTAGCGATCAATGAGCAGTTCTTC
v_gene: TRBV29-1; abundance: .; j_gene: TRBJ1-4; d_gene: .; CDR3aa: CSVGAPEKLFF; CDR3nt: TGCAGCGTCGGGGCACCAGAAAAACTGTTTTTT
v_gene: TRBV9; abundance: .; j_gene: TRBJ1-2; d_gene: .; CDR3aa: CASSPRLYYGYTF; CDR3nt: TGTGCCAGCAGCCCCCGGTTATACTATGGCTACACCTTC
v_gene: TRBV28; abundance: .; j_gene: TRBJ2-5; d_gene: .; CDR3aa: CASSTLYGGETQYF; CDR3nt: TGTGCCAGCAGCACCCTGTATGGGGGAGAGACCCAGTACTTC
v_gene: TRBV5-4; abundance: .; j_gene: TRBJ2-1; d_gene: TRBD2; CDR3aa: CASSPGGSYNEQFF; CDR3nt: TGTGCCAGCAGCCCGGGGGGGTCCTACAATGAGCAGTTCTTC
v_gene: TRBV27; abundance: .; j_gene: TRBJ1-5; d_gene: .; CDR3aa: CASSGSASNQPQHF; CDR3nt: TGTGCCAGCAGCGGTTCGGCTAGCAATCAGCCCCAGCATTTT
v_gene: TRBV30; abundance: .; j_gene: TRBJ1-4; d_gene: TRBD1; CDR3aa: CAWSWDRGVDEKLFF; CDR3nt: TGTGCCTGGAGTTGGGACAGGGGAGTAGATGAAAAACTGTTTTTT
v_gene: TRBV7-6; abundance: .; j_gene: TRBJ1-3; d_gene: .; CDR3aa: CASSLAPGSGNTIYF; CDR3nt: TGTGCCAGCAGCTTAGCCCCGGGATCTGGAAACACCATATATTTT
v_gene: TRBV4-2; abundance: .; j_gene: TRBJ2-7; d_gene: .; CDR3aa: CASSPQRAYEQYF; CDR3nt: TGTGCCAGCAGCCCTCAACGGGCCTACGAGCAGTACTTC
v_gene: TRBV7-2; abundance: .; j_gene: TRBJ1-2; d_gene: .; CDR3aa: CASSLIREGYTF; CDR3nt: TGTGCCAGCAGCTTAATAAGGGAGGGCTACACCTTC
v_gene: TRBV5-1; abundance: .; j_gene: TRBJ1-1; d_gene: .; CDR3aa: CASSPSGTSSTEAFF; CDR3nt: TGCGCCAGCAGCCCCTCGGGCACTTCTTCCACTGAAGCTTTCTTT
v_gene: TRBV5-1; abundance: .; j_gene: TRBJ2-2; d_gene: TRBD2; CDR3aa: CASSPRTSGSPGELFF; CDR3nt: TGCGCCAGCAGCCCAAGGACTAGCGGGAGCCCCGGGGAGCTGTTTTTT
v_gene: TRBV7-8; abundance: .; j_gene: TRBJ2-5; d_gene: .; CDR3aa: CASSYRQFQETQYF; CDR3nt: TGTGCCAGCAGCTATCGACAGTTCCAAGAGACCCAGTACTTC
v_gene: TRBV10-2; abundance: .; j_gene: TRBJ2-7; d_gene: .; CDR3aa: CASSEIGPRNEQYF; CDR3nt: TGCGCCAGCAGTGAGATAGGACCTCGGAACGAGCAGTACTTC
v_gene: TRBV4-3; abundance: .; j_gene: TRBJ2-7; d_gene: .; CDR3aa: CASSQYPRGHLINEQYF; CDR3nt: TGCGCCAGCAGCCAATATCCACGGGGCCATCTTATCAACGAGCAGTACTTC
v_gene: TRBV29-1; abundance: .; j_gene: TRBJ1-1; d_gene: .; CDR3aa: CSVAGKMNTEAFF; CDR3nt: TGCAGCGTCGCGGGCAAGATGAACACTGAAGCTTTCTTT
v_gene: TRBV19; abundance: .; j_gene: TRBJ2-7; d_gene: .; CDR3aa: CASSIDGFTYEQYF; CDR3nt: TGTGCCAGTAGTATAGATGGGTTTACCTACGAGCAGTACTTC
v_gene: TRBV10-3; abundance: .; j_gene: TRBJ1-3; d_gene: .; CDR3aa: CAIFTQGWGNTIYF; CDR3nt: TGTGCCATCTTCACCCAGGGCTGGGGAAACACCATATATTTT
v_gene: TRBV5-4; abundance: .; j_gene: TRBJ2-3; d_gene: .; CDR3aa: CASSLKPADTQYF; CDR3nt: TGTGCCAGCAGCTTGAAGCCGGCAGATACGCAGTATTTT